This T cell receptor beta chain came from a study of OX40 agonist ivuxolimab in advanced cancers. Overall study context: Dosing consisted of intravenous ivuxolimab at 0.01 to 10 mg/kg every 2 weeks. Eligibility rules accepted prior anti-PD-1, anti-PD-L1 or anti-CTLA-4 therapy, and 40% had some.

The germline V gene encodes CDR1 MDHEN and CDR2 SYDVKM. The CDR3 covers 15 residues. Trimming took off 7 bases at V and 6 bases at J, with 22 bases between the two ends. Clones were sequenced by immunoSEQ multiplex PCR, and TCRdb holds only the in-frame ones, with some missing. The sample has around 39,000 clones; about 81% are singletons. Systemic immunosuppression or a history of autoimmune disease excluded patients. Sample share makes this clone medium-sized. Other DNA variants within this sample encode the same CDR3. The chain links TRBV28 to TRBJ2-7, with TRBD1 as a possible D gene (5 bases). This receptor was taken from an adult with an advanced solid tumor such as melanoma, head and neck, liver or kidney cancer. The source was CD4+ or CD8+ T cells sorted from blood, collected in a trial of the OX40 agonist ivuxolimab. In nucleotides, the CDR3 is TGTGCCAGCACAACCCAGGGCAGCACGGCCCTCGAGCAGTACTTC. Its translation is CASTTQGSTALEQYF.